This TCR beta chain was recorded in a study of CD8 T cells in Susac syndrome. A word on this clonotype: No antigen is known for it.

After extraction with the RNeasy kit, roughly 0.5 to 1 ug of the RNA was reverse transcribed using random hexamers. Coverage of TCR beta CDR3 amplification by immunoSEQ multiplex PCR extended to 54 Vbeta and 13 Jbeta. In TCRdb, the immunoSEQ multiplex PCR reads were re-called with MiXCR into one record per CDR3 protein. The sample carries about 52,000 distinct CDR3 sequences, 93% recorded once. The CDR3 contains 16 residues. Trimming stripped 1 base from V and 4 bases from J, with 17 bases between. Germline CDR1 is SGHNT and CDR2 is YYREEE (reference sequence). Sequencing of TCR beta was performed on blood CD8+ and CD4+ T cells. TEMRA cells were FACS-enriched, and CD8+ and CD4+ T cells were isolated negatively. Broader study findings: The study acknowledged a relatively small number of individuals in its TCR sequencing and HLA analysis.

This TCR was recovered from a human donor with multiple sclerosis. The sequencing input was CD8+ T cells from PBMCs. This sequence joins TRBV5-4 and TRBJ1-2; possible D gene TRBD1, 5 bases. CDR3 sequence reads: CASSLSRRGGGYGYTF. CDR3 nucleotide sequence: TGTGCCAGCAGCTTGTCCCGGCGGGGCGGGGGCTATGGCTACACCTTC.